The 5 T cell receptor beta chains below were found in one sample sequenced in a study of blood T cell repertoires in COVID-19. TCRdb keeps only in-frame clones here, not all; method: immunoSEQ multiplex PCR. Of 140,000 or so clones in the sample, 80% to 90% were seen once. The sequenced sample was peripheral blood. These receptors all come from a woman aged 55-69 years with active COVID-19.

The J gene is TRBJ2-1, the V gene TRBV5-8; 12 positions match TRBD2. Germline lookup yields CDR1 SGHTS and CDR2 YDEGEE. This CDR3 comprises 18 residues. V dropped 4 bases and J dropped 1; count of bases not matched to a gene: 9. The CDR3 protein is CASSPPSGLAGSYNEQFF. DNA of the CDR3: TGTGCCAGCAGCCCTCCCTCCGGACTAGCGGGATCCTACAATGAGCAGTTCTTC.

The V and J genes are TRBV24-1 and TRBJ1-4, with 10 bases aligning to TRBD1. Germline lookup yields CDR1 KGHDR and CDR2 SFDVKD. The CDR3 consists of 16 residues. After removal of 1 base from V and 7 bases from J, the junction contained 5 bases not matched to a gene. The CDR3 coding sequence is TGTGCCACCAGTGATTTCTCCGGGACAGGGGTTGAAAAACTGTTTTTT. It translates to CATSDFSGTGVEKLFF.

The CDR3 here is CSAHSGTEAFF. The CDR3 coding sequence is TGCAGCGCCCACAGTGGGACTGAAGCTTTCTTT. This rearrangement joins TRBV29-1 to TRBJ1-1; D call uncertain. The CDR3 covers 11 residues. Germline CDR1 and CDR2: SQVTM and ANQGSEA. V lost 7 bases and J lost 5, with 11 bases in between.

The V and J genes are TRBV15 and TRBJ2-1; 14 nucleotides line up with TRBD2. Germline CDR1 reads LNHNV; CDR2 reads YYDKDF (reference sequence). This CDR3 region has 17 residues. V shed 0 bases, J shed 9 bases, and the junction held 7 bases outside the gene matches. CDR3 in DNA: TGTGCCACCAGCAGAGAAAAAGGACTAGCGGGAGGTCCTGAGCAGTTCTTC. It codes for CATSREKGLAGGPEQFF.

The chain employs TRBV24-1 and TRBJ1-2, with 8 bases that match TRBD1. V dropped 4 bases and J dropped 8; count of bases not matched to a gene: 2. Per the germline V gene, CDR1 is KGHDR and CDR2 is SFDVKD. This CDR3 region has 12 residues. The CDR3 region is CATSDGTGGYTF. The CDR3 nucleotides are TGTGCCACCAGTGACGGGACAGGAGGCTACACCTTC.